The 7 T cell receptor beta chains below all came from one sample that was sequenced in a study of blood T cell repertoires in COVID-19. Repertoires were generated with immunoSEQ multiplex PCR, while TCRdb's copy carries only in-frame clones and drops some. The sample yields 150,000 or so clones, 84% seen once. Material for sequencing was PBMCs or T cells enriched from blood (not recorded which). Source of these receptors: a man in his fifties who had recovered from COVID-19.

The rearrangement joins TRBV9 to TRBJ1-1; 7 nucleotides match TRBD1. Germline trimming cut 4 bases from V and 3 bases from J; bases unmatched to any gene: 15. From germline, CDR1 is SGDLS and CDR2 YYNGEE. CDR3 length equals 17 residues. As DNA, the CDR3 is TGTGCCAGCAGCTTTCTCGAGGGGGCACGTAGGGACACTGAAGCTTTCTTT. It yields the protein CASSFLEGARRDTEAFF.

The rearrangement joins TRBV11-2 to TRBJ2-7; D ambiguous. The length of the CDR3 is 13 residues. CDR1 is SGHAT, CDR2 FQNNGV, per germline. Trimming pared 1 base from V and 3 bases from J, leaving 7 bases between. The CDR3 sequence: CASSLGDGYEQYF. The CDR3 DNA follows: TGTGCCAGCAGCTTAGGCGATGGCTACGAGCAGTACTTC.

The chain recombines TRBV29-1 with TRBJ1-2, with D perhaps TRBD1 (6 bases). CDR3 length: 13 amino acids. V lost 6 bases and J lost 4, with 15 bases in between. Germline lookup yields CDR1 SQVTM and CDR2 ANQGSEA. In nucleotides, the CDR3 is TGCAGCGTGGGGAGGGGGGACGGCTATGGCTACACCTTC. Protein sequence: CSVGRGDGYGYTF.

V is TRBV5-8 and J is TRBJ2-7; D call uncertain. Trimming left V 3 bases short and J 2 bases short, with 12 bases between. The CDR3 has 14 residues. Looked up from germline, CDR1 is SGHTS and CDR2 is YDEGEE. The DNA for the CDR3 is TGTGCCAGCAGCTCCCTAGACGGAACCTACGAGCAGTACTTC. It yields the protein CASSSLDGTYEQYF.

This chain links TRBV3-1 (or the pseudogene TRBV3-2) with TRBJ2-1, with D perhaps TRBD2 (6 bases). Trimming pared 2 bases from V and 4 bases from J, leaving 12 bases between. Germline assignment: CDR1 LGHDT and CDR2 YNNKEL (reference sequence). The CDR3 totals 15 residues. The CDR3 DNA reads TGTGCCAGCAGCCAATCAGTCGGGGGATACAATGAGCAGTTCTTC. This sequence encodes CASSQSVGGYNEQFF.

This chain uses TRBV6-2 or TRBV6-3 with TRBJ2-3; D uncertain. Germline V gene sequence: CDR1 MNHEY, CDR2 SVGEGT. Trimming cost V 6 bases and J 2 bases, with 18 bases left between them. The CDR3 covers 16 residues. DNA for the CDR3: TGTGCCAGCAGCCCTACCCCCACCCGCGCCACAGATACGCAGTATTTT. Residues: CASSPTPTRATDTQYF.

The rearrangement links TRBV13 to TRBJ2-7; D perhaps matches TRBD2 (5 bases). V dropped 6 bases and J dropped 4 bases, with 13 bases sitting between them. This CDR3 spans 13 amino acids. From germline, CDR1 is PRHDT and CDR2 FYEKMQ (reference sequence). This chain's CDR3 is CASRLGRGYEQYF. CDR3 nucleotides: TGTGCCAGCAGACTCGGGCGAGGGTACGAGCAGTACTTC.